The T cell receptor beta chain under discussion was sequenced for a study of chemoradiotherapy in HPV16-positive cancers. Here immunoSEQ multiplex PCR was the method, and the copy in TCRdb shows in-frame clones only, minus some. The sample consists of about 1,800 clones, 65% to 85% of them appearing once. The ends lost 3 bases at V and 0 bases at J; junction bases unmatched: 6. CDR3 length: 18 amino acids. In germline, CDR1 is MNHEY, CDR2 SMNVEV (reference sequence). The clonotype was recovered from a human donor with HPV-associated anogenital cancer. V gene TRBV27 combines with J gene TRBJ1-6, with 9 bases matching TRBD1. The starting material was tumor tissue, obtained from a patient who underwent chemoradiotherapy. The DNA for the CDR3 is TGTGCCAGCAGTTTGAGGACAGGGGCAAGCTCCTATAATTCACCCCTCCACTTT. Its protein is CASSLRTGASSYNSPLHF.